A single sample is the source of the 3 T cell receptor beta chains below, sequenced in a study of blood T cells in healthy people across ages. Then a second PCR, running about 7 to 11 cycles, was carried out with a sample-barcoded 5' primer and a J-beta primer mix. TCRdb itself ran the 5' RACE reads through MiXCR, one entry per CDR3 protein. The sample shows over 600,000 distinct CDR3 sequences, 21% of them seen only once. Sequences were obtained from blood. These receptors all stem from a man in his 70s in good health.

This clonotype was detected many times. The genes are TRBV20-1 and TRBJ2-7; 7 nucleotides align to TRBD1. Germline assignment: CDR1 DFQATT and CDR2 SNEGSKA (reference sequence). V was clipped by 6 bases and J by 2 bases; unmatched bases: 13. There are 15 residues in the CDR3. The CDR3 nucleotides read TGCAGTGCCGAGGGGATTAGACAGGGACCCTACGAGCAGTACTTC. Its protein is CSAEGIRQGPYEQYF.

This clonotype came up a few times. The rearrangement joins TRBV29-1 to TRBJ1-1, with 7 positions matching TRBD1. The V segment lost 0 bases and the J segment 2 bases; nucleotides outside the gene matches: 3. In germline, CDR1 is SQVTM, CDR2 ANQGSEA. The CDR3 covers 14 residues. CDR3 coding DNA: TGCAGCGTTGAAGAGAGGGACAGCAACACTGAAGCTTTCTTT. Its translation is CSVEERDSNTEAFF.

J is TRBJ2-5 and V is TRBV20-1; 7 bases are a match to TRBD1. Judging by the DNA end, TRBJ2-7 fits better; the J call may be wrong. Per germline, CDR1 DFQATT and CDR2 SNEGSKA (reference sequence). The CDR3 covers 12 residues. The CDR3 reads CSARIDRDEQYF. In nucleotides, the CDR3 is TGCAGTGCTAGAATCGACAGGGACGAGCAGTACTTC.